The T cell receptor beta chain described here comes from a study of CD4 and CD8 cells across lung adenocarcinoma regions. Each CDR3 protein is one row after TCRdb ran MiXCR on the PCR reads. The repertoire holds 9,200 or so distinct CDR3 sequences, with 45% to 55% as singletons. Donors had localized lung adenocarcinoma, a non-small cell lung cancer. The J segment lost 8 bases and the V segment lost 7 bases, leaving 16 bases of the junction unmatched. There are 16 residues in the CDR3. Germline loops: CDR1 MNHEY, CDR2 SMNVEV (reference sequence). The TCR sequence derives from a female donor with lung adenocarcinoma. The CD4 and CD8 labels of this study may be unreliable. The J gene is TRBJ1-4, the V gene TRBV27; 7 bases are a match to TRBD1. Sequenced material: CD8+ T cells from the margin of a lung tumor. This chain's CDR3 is CASTTDPRTGREKLFF. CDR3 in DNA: TGTGCCAGCACCACCGACCCCCGGACAGGAAGGGAAAAACTGTTTTTT.